These T cell receptor beta chains were read from a single sample in a study of blood T cell repertoires in COVID-19. Libraries were prepared by immunoSEQ multiplex PCR; TCRdb keeps only in-frame clonotypes and omits some of them. Among 320,000 or so clones listed, approximately 88% were seen once. The source material was PBMCs or T cells enriched from blood (not recorded which). These receptors were obtained from a man aged 25-40 years who had recovered from COVID-19. CDR3s include the opening cysteine and the closing phenylalanine or tryptophan. Fields, in order: D gene, clone size, J gene, V gene, CDR3 protein, CDR3 DNA. D genes are given only for firm matches. Rows give clone size only sometimes, using once, few, many, or a class for an expanded clone.

D gene: TRBD2
clone size: .
J gene: TRBJ2-1
V gene: TRBV5-6
CDR3 protein: CASSAPGLDLIEQFF
CDR3 DNA: TGTGCCAGCAGTGCCCCGGGACTAGACCTCATTGAGCAGTTCTTC

D gene: .
clone size: .
J gene: TRBJ2-7
V gene: TRBV6-5
CDR3 protein: CASSRAGAYEQYF
CDR3 DNA: TGTGCCAGCAGTAGGGCAGGGGCCTACGAGCAGTACTTC

D gene: TRBD1
clone size: once
J gene: TRBJ1-5
V gene: TRBV7-2
CDR3 protein: CASSRGTGENQPQHF
CDR3 DNA: TGTGCCAGCAGCCGTGGGACAGGGGAGAATCAGCCCCAGCATTTT

D gene: TRBD2
clone size: .
J gene: TRBJ2-3
V gene: TRBV19
CDR3 protein: CASSILTSGYTDTQYF
CDR3 DNA: TGTGCCAGTAGTATTTTGACTAGCGGATATACAGATACGCAGTATTTT

D gene: TRBD1
clone size: .
J gene: TRBJ2-2
V gene: TRBV27
CDR3 protein: CASSRSGTGYSTGELFF
CDR3 DNA: TGTGCCAGCAGTAGATCCGGGACAGGGTATAGTACCGGGGAGCTGTTTTTT

D gene: .
clone size: .
J gene: TRBJ1-3
V gene: TRBV5-1
CDR3 protein: CASSEQVGNTIYF
CDR3 DNA: TGCGCCAGCTCAGAACAGGTTGGAAACACCATATATTTT

D gene: .
clone size: once
J gene: TRBJ1-6
V gene: TRBV11-3
CDR3 protein: CASSLDRGIYNSPLHF
CDR3 DNA: TGTGCCAGCAGCTTAGATCGAGGGATCTATAATTCACCCCTCCACTTT

D gene: .
clone size: .
J gene: TRBJ2-3
V gene: TRBV18
CDR3 protein: CASSRLTGEADTQYF
CDR3 DNA: TGTGCCAGCTCACGCCTTACAGGGGAGGCAGATACGCAGTATTTT

D gene: .
clone size: .
J gene: TRBJ1-2
V gene: TRBV29-1
CDR3 protein: CSVATNSANYGYTF
CDR3 DNA: TGCAGCGTCGCAACAAACAGTGCTAACTATGGCTACACCTTC

D gene: .
clone size: .
J gene: TRBJ2-2
V gene: TRBV11-2
CDR3 protein: CASSLISLNTGELFF
CDR3 DNA: TGTGCCAGCAGCTTAATCTCCTTGAACACCGGGGAGCTGTTTTTT

D gene: TRBD2
clone size: once
J gene: TRBJ2-1
V gene: TRBV4-2
CDR3 protein: CASSQAGLAGGPSYNEQFF
CDR3 DNA: TGTGCCAGCAGCCAGGCCGGACTAGCGGGGGGTCCCTCCTACAATGAGCAGTTCTTC

D gene: .
clone size: .
J gene: TRBJ1-1
V gene: TRBV21-1
CDR3 protein: CASSKDDAEGDTEAFF
CDR3 DNA: TGTGCCAGCAGCAAAGACGACGCGGAAGGGGACACTGAAGCTTTCTTT

D gene: .
clone size: .
J gene: TRBJ1-2
V gene: TRBV9
CDR3 protein: CASSVAGPNYGYTF
CDR3 DNA: TGTGCCAGCAGCGTGGCAGGGCCTAACTATGGCTACACCTTC

D gene: .
clone size: .
J gene: TRBJ2-3
V gene: TRBV29-1
CDR3 protein: CSVEPGVTDTQYF
CDR3 DNA: TGCAGCGTTGAACCAGGGGTCACAGATACGCAGTATTTT

D gene: .
clone size: .
J gene: TRBJ1-5
V gene: TRBV30
CDR3 protein: CAWSVQSSNQPQHF
CDR3 DNA: TGTGCCTGGAGTGTACAGAGTAGCAATCAGCCCCAGCATTTT

D gene: .
clone size: .
J gene: TRBJ1-1
V gene: TRBV14
CDR3 protein: CASSQVGGGDGTEAFF
CDR3 DNA: TGTGCCAGCAGCCAAGTAGGGGGGGGCGATGGGACTGAAGCTTTCTTT

D gene: .
clone size: .
J gene: TRBJ2-3
V gene: TRBV5-4
CDR3 protein: CASSLDPGSDTQYF
CDR3 DNA: TGTGCCAGCAGCTTGGACCCGGGATCAGATACGCAGTATTTT

D gene: TRBD2
clone size: .
J gene: TRBJ2-1
V gene: TRBV5-1
CDR3 protein: CASSLGSGGRDEQFF
CDR3 DNA: TGCGCCAGCAGCTTGGGAAGCGGGGGGCGGGATGAGCAGTTCTTC

D gene: .
clone size: .
J gene: TRBJ1-1
V gene: TRBV10-1
CDR3 protein: CASSAAGGGTEAFF
CDR3 DNA: TGCGCCAGCAGTGCCGCCGGGGGGGGCACTGAAGCTTTCTTT

D gene: .
clone size: .
J gene: TRBJ2-5
V gene: TRBV2
CDR3 protein: CASSELAWGEETQYF
CDR3 DNA: TGTGCCAGCAGTGAATTAGCTTGGGGGGAAGAGACCCAGTACTTC

D gene: .
clone size: .
J gene: TRBJ2-1
V gene: TRBV10-3
CDR3 protein: CAISDASHHEQFF
CDR3 DNA: TGTGCCATCAGTGATGCGAGTCATCATGAGCAGTTCTTC

D gene: .
clone size: .
J gene: TRBJ1-3
V gene: TRBV19
CDR3 protein: CASSFTGNTIYF
CDR3 DNA: TGTGCCAGTAGTTTCACTGGAAACACCATATATTTT

D gene: .
clone size: .
J gene: TRBJ2-7
V gene: TRBV15
CDR3 protein: CATSPTGGDEQYF
CDR3 DNA: TGTGCCACCAGCCCAACAGGGGGGGACGAGCAGTACTTC

D gene: .
clone size: .
J gene: TRBJ2-5
V gene: TRBV11-2
CDR3 protein: CASSLEGGRTKETQYF
CDR3 DNA: TGTGCCAGCAGCTTAGAGGGCGGGCGGACTAAAGAGACCCAGTACTTC

D gene: TRBD2
clone size: few
J gene: TRBJ2-5
V gene: TRBV7-2
CDR3 protein: CASSLGGGPLRTETQYF
CDR3 DNA: TGTGCCAGCAGCTTAGGGGGGGGTCCTCTGAGGACAGAGACCCAGTACTTC

D gene: .
clone size: .
J gene: TRBJ1-3
V gene: TRBV5-4
CDR3 protein: CASSLRGSGNTIYF
CDR3 DNA: TGTGCCAGCAGCTTGCGGGGGTCGGGAAACACCATATATTTT

D gene: TRBD2
clone size: .
J gene: TRBJ2-5
V gene: TRBV5-1
CDR3 protein: CASSLAGGEETQYF
CDR3 DNA: TGCGCCAGCAGCTTGGCCGGGGGGGAAGAGACCCAGTACTTC

D gene: TRBD1
clone size: .
J gene: TRBJ2-7
V gene: TRBV30
CDR3 protein: CAWSDPGQGPDEQYF
CDR3 DNA: TGTGCCTGGAGTGACCCGGGACAGGGGCCTGACGAGCAGTACTTC

D gene: TRBD1
clone size: .
J gene: TRBJ1-1
V gene: TRBV30
CDR3 protein: CAWIQPGGPEAFF
CDR3 DNA: TGTGCCTGGATCCAACCAGGGGGGCCTGAAGCTTTCTTT

D gene: TRBD1
clone size: once
J gene: TRBJ2-4
V gene: TRBV5-8
CDR3 protein: CASSQGQGKNIQYF
CDR3 DNA: TGTGCCAGCAGCCAGGGACAGGGGAAAAACATTCAGTACTTC

D gene: TRBD1
clone size: .
J gene: TRBJ1-6
V gene: TRBV28
CDR3 protein: CASSPLDRAGSPLHF
CDR3 DNA: TGTGCCAGCAGTCCGCTGGACAGGGCAGGCTCACCCCTCCACTTT

D gene: .
clone size: .
J gene: TRBJ2-3
V gene: TRBV10-3
CDR3 protein: CAISESTLRGRGTDTQYF
CDR3 DNA: TGTGCCATCAGTGAGTCGACGTTAAGAGGGCGCGGCACAGATACGCAGTATTTT

D gene: .
clone size: .
J gene: TRBJ1-3
V gene: TRBV10-1
CDR3 protein: CASSWGPGNTIYF
CDR3 DNA: TGCGCCAGCAGTTGGGGGCCTGGAAACACCATATATTTT

D gene: TRBD1
clone size: once
J gene: TRBJ2-4
V gene: TRBV5-1
CDR3 protein: CASSFGDRVNIQYF
CDR3 DNA: TGCGCCAGCAGCTTCGGGGACAGGGTGAACATTCAGTACTTC

D gene: TRBD1
clone size: .
J gene: TRBJ1-1
V gene: TRBV27
CDR3 protein: CASSTPGGAAFF
CDR3 DNA: TGTGCCAGCAGTACGCCAGGGGGTGCAGCTTTCTTT